This T cell receptor beta chain derives from a study of cytomegalovirus exposure and HLA in healthy donors. Primers for the PCR totalled 60 Vbeta and 13 Jbeta. Here immunoSEQ multiplex PCR was the method, and the copy in TCRdb shows in-frame clones only, minus some. The repertoire includes tens of thousands of clones, around three fifths of them detected once, and approximately 10% sits in the top ten. This clone was counted between two and nine times. Trimming cost V 0 bases and J 4 bases; bases outside gene matches: 7. The CDR3 is made up of 16 amino acids. Germline CDR1 reads SGHRS; CDR2 reads YFSETQ.

V gene TRBV5-1 combines with J gene TRBJ2-7; 10 bases agree with TRBD1. Input material: PBMCs. The clonotype originates from a human donor in good health. This chain's CDR3 is CASSLAKGQGRYEQYF. The CDR3 region has the DNA TGCGCCAGCAGCTTGGCCAAGGGACAGGGGCGTTACGAGCAGTACTTC.